The clone carrying this T cell receptor (beta chain) is classed as large (0.1 to 1%). No antigen is known for it. The researchers produced TCR beta cDNA from roughly 500 ng total RNA with a constant-region primer. Slightly modified ARM-PCR served as the procedure for the TCR beta libraries. These libraries came from three rounds of nested multiplex PCR. Forward primers for TRBV1-TRBV30 and a C-beta reverse primer served the first two PCR rounds, at around 9 cycles each. One entry per CDR3 protein results from TCRdb running MiXCR on the multiplex PCR reads. The profile shows about 20,000 distinct CDR3 sequences, approximately 79% of them singletons. These data are taken from a study of tumor-infiltrating lymphocytes in primary liver carcinoma. Without any cell sorting, roughly 20-33 mg of bulk tissue yielded co-extracted RNA and DNA. Chronic HBV infection was present in the patients, who were treatment-naive.

V lost 2 bases and J 2 bases, leaving 10 bases between the germline ends. CDR1 is SGHAT and CDR2 is FQNNGV in the germline V gene. The CDR3 is 15 amino acids. Study-wide findings and caveats: Tumor-adjacent and tumor-blood pairs showed less overlap than tumor region pairs. Tumors had a significantly higher top-250-clone fraction than blood (p = 0.039).

The V and J genes are TRBV11-2 and TRBJ1-3; tentative D call: TRBD1 (6 bases). This TCR was recovered from a woman in her thirties with primary liver carcinoma and hepatitis B virus infection. The sample taken for sequencing was liver tumor tissue from sampling region 4. Subset: tumor region T4, right-lateral pole. This chain's CDR3 is CASSLYRETGNTIYF. The CDR3 DNA follows: TGTGCCAGCAGCTTATACAGGGAGACTGGAAACACCATATATTTT.